Listed here is a single T cell receptor beta chain. Its target is not known. The sample comes from a study of cytomegalovirus exposure and HLA in healthy donors. Study-wide results and caveats: According to a later analysis, donors in an Asian-associated ancestry cluster reportedly had fewer N-insertions than the roughly 630-donor mean. Later analysis demonstrated an association between a missense DCLRE1C variant and TCR beta V- and J-gene trimming.

These donors, healthy bone marrow donors, were studied. A multiplex PCR was run with 60 Vbeta primers and 13 Jbeta primers. Method: immunoSEQ multiplex PCR; TCRdb's copy keeps in-frame clones and lacks some. The sample lists about 120,000 clones, roughly 60% occurring once. CDR3 size: 11 residues. Germline loops: CDR1 DFQATT, CDR2 SNEGSKA (reference sequence). J lost 4 bases, V lost 5 bases, and 2 bases had no gene match. The source material was PBMCs. The chain has TRBV20-1 and TRBJ2-7, with 7 bases fitting TRBD2. This TCR was sampled from a middle-aged man in good health and CMV-seropositive. The DNA for the CDR3 is TGCAGTGCTGGCGGGGGTTACGAGCAGTACTTC. As protein: CSAGGGYEQYF.